The sequence of this TCR beta chain was determined in a study of low-dose radiotherapy and immunotherapy resistance in tumors. Germline V CDR1 and CDR2: ENHRY, SYGVKD. The CDR3 runs 14 residues. Trimming left V 4 bases short and J 1 base short, with 9 bases between. Time point of the sample: after trial treatment. Documented treatment: LDRT plus nivolumab, ipilimumab, low-dose cyclophosphamide and aspirin (RACIN trial). This clonotype has at least ten counts. TRAV and TRBV primers primed cDNA for both TCRalpha and TCRbeta. Using a constant-region primer together with a V-primer adapter, TCRs were subjected to 20 to 25 PCR cycles of amplification. MiXCR was run by TCRdb on the reads, yielding one entry per CDR3 protein. This sample has about 97,000 distinct CDR3 sequences; around 20% occur once, and the top ten carry approximately 4%.

This TCR was recovered from a male donor with prostate cancer. Sequences were derived from PBMCs, sampled after low-dose radiotherapy plus immunotherapy. The genes are TRBV10-3 and TRBJ2-3, with D perhaps TRBD1 (6 bases). CDR3 coding DNA: TGTGCCATCAGTGGGGCAGGGGGCACAGATACGCAGTATTTT. Amino acids: CAISGAGGTDTQYF.